This TCR beta chain stems from a study of identical twins. Findings of the study overall: Those out-of-frame alpha sequences shared by twins showed an excess of low generation probability.

TCRdb re-analysed the 5' RACE reads in MiXCR, keeping a single row per CDR3 protein. The sample lists 200,000 to 300,000 distinct CDR3 sequences; 5.5% to 8% were seen once. The CDR3 is 13 residues long. V lost 6 bases, J lost 2 bases, and 11 bases lay in between. Germline CDR1 is SQVTM and CDR2 is ANQGSEA. This clonotype came up many times. The antigen is not known. A further study also used this sample, focusing on yellow fever vaccine responses in identical twins.

Sequencing input: memory (CD45RO+) T cells sorted from blood. This TCR came from a woman between 18 and 30 years old in good health. This chain joins TRBV29-1 and TRBJ2-1; no firm D call. The CDR3 DNA is TGCAGCGTACGAGGCAGTACCTACAATGAGCAGTTCTTC. Its translation is CSVRGSTYNEQFF.